This TCR beta chain was sequenced in a study of T cells after posttransplantation cyclophosphamide. The data were produced by immunoSEQ multiplex PCR, yet TCRdb's version contains in-frame clones alone and is incomplete. The sample holds over 30,000 clones, and no clone turns up only once. This clone was counted at least ten times. Its antigen remains unknown. Findings and caveats of the study: TRB overlap between skin or GI tissue T cells and blood was limited. Donor CD8+ memory clones often dominated recipient blood repertoires at later times. TRB clonality was highly associated with recipient CMV seropositivity and reactivation.

The CDR3 extends over 16 amino acids. In germline, CDR1 is SGHDT, CDR2 YYEEEE. V shed 1 base and J shed 2 bases, with 13 bases lying between them. The sequence came from a girl aged 10-17 years in good health, CMV-negative, and a related stem cell transplant donor. This sequence joins TRBV5-6 and TRBJ1-5, with D maybe TRBD1 (5 bases). The sample taken for sequencing was PBMCs. The CDR3 DNA reads TGTGCCAGCAGCTTGTGGTCAGGGCATGGCAATCAGCCCCAGCATTTT. Protein product: CASSLWSGHGNQPQHF.